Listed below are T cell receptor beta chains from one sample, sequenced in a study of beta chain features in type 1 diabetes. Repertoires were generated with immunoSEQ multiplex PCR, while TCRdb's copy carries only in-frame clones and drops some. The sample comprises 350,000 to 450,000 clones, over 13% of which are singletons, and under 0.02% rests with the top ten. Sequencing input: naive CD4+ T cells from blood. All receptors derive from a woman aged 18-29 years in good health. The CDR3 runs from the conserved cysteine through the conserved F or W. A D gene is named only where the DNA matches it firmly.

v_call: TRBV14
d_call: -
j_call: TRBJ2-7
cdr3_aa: CASSLRTGPYEQYF

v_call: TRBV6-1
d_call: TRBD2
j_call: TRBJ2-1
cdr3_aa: CASRTGTSYNEQFF

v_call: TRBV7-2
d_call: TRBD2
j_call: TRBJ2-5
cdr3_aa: CASSFTGLGGSETQYF

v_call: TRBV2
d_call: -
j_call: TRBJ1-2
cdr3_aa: CASSPQGNYGYTF

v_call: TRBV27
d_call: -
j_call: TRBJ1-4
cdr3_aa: CASSFWGDEKLFF

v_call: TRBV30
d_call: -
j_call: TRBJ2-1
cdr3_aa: CASTGYNEQFF

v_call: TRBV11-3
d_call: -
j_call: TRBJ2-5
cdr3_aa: CASSPGRTDKETQYF

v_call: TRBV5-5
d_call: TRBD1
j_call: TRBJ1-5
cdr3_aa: CASSSSRDRRGQPQHF

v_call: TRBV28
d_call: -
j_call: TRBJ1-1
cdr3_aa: CASSLPQSMNTEAFF

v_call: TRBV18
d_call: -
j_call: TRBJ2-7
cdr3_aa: CASSPTGEQYF

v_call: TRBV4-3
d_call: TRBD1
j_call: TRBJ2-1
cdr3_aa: CASSPADKGGQFF

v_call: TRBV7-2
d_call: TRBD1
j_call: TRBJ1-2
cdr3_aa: CASSSVVTGGYGYTF

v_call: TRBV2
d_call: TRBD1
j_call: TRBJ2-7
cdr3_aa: CASSPRTGRSSYEQYF

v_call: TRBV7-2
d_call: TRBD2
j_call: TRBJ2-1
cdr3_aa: CASRLAGNSYNEQFF

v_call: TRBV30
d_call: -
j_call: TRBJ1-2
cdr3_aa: CAWSEDWGDGYTF

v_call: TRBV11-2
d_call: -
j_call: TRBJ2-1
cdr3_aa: CASSSRQGLDEQFF

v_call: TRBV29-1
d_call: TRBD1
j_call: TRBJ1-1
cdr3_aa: CSVGPGQGNTEAFF

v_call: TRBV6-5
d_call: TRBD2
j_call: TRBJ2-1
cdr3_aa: CASSYGGTRFQFF

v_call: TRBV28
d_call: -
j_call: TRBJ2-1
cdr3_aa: CASSLGNGGKRSEQFF

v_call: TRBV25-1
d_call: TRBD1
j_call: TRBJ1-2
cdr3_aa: CASSTHQDRVYGYTF

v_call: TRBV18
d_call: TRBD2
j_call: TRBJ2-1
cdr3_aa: CASSPGGRHNEQFF

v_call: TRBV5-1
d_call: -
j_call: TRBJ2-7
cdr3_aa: CASSLGAGVYEQYF